This TCR beta chain was captured in a study of blood T cell repertoires in COVID-19. At the level of the study: The origin of the acute and convalescent COVID-19 samples was the United States, Italy and Spain. T cells, B-cell-depleted T cells, or PBMCs provided the cDNA or gDNA that served as material.

Authors' methods: From reference gene primer amplification, estimates of nucleated cell counts were derived. Profiling relied on immunoSEQ multiplex PCR, and the TCRdb table lists in-frame clones only, not all of them. V, J and clone size reflect that table, while D and trimming were determined from the DNA. The top ten hold 3% to 4% of the sample, which has about 51,000 clones, more than 85% seen once. Germline V gene lookup returns CDR1 MNHNS and CDR2 SASEGT. The CDR3 extends over 14 amino acids. The trim removed 3 bases at V and 8 bases at J, leaving 6 bases unmatched. Sequencing was performed on peripheral blood. This TCR was sampled from a man aged 45-65 years with acute or convalescent COVID-19. V usage is TRBV6-1 and J usage is TRBJ1-4; TRBD1 agrees at 7 bases. The DNA for the CDR3 is TGTGCCAGCAGTGAGGGACAGCCCGGGGAAAAACTGTTTTTT. This codes for CASSEGQPGEKLFF.